In its sample, the clone carrying this T cell receptor (beta chain) was seen a few times. TCRdb reprocessed the RT-PCR reads via MiXCR and lists one record per CDR3 protein. The sample holds 900,000 to 1,000,000 distinct CDR3 sequences, roughly 17% seen once. This record comes from a study of patients and donors after allogeneic stem cell transplantation. Trimming stripped 7 bases from V and 6 bases from J, with 19 bases between. Germline CDR1 reads SGHRS; CDR2 reads YFSETQ. This CDR3 spans 14 amino acids. This TCR came from a human donor who was either an allogeneic HSCT recipient or a stem cell or donor lymphocyte infusion donor (not recorded which). It is not recorded whose cells these are; they may come from a transplant donor. Sequencing was carried out using blood, either unsorted or a sorted T cell fraction (not recorded which). The gene calls are TRBV5-1 and TRBJ1-2; D is undetermined. The CDR3 sequence is CASEWRSKWHGYTF. As DNA, the CDR3 is TGCGCCAGCGAATGGAGATCGAAGTGGCATGGCTACACCTTC.